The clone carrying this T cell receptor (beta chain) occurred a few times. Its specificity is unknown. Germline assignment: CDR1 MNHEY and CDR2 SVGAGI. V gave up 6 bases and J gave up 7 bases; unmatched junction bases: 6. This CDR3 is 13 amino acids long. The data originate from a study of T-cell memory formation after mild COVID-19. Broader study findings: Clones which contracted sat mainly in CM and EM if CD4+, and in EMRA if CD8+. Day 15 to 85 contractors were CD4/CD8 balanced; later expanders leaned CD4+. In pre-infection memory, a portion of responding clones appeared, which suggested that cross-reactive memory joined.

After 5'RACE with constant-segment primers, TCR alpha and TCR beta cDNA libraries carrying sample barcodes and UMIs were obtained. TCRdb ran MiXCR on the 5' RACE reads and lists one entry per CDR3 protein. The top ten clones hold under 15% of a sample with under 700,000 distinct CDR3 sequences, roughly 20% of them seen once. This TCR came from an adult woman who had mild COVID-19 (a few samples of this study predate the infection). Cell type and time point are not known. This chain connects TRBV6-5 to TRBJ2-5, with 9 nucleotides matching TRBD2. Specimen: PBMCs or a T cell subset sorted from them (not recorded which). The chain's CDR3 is CASRSSGTGTQYF. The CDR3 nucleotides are TGTGCCAGCAGATCTAGCGGGACGGGGACCCAGTACTTC.